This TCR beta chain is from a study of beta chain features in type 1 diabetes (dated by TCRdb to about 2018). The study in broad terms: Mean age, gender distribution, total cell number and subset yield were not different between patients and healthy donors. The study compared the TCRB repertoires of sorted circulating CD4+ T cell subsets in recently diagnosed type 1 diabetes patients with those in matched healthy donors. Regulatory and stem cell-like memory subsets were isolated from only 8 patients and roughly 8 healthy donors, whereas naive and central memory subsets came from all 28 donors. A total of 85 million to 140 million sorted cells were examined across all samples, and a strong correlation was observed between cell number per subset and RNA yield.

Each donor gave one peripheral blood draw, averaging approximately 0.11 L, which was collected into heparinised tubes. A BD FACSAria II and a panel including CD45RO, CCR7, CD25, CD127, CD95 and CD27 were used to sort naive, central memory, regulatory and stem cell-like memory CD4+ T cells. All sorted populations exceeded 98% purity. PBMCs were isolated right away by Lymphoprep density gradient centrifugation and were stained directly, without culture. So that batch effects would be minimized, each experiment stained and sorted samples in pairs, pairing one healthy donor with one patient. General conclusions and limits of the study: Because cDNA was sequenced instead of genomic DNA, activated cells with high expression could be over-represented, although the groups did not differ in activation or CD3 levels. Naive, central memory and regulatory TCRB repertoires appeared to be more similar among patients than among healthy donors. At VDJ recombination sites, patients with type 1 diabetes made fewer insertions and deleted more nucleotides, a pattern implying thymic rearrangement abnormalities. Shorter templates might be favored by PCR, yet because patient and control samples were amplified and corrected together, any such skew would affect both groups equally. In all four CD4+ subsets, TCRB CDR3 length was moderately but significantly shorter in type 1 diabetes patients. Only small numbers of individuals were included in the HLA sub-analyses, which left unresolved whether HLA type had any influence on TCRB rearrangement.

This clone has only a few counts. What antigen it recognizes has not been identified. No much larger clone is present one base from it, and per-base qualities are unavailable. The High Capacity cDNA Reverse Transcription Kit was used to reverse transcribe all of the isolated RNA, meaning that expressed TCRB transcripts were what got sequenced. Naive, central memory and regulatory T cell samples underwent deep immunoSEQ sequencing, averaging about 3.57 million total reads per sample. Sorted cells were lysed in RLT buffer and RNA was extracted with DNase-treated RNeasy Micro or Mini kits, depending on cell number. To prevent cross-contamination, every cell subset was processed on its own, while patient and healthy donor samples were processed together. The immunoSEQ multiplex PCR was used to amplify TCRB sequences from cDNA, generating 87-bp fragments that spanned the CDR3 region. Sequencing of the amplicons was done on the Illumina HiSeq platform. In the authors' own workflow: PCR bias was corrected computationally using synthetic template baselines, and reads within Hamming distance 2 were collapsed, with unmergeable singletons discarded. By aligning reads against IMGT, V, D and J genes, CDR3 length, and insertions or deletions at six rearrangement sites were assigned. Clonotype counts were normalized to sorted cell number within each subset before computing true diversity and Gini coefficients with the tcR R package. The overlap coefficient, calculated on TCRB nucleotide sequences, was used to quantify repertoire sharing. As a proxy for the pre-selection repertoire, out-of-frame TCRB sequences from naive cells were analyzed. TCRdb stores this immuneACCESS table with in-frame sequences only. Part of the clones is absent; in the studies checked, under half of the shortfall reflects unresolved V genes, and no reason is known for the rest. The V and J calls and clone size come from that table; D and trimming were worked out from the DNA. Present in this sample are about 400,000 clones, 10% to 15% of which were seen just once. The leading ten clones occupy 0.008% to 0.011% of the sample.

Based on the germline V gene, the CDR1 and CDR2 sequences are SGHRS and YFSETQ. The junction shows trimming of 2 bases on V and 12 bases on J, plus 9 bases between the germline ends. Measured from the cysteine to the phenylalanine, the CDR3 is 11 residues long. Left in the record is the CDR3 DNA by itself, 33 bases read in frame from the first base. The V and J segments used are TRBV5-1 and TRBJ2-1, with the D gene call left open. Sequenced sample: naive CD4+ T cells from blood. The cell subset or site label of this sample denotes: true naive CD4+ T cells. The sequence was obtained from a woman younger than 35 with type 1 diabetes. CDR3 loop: CASSFGTGQFF. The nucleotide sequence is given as TGCGCCAGCAGCTTTGGTACTGGGCAGTTCTTC.